One and the same sample provided the 15 T cell receptor beta chains below, sequenced in a study of blood T cell repertoires in COVID-19. Data came from immunoSEQ multiplex PCR; TCRdb stores just in-frame clones and leaves some out. The sample includes under 170,000 clones, 87% of them seen just once. Sequenced: peripheral blood. Receptors were obtained from a woman in her sixties or seventies with active or convalescent COVID-19.

The chain uses TRBV5-6 and TRBJ1-2; a weak D match, TRBD1 (5 bases). The CDR3 length is 12 residues. Germline-derived CDR1 and CDR2 are SGHDT and YYEEEE. V lost 4 bases and J 4 bases, leaving 8 bases between the germline ends. The CDR3, as DNA: TGTGCCAGCAGCGACAGCCGCTATGGCTACACCTTC. It is translated as CASSDSRYGYTF.

This clone was observed a single time. This rearrangement joins TRBV9 to TRBJ2-2, with 8 bases identical to TRBD1. The germline V gene encodes CDR1 SGDLS and CDR2 YYNGEE. CDR3 length equals 15 residues. The V segment lost 5 bases and the J segment 0 bases; nucleotides outside the gene matches: 3. CDR3 protein: CASSRGQANTGELFF. CDR3 nucleotides: TGTGCCAGCAGTAGGGGACAGGCGAACACCGGGGAGCTGTTTTTT. Variable domain in full (rest from reference TRBV9 and TRBJ2-2): DSGVTQTPKHLITATGQRVTLRCSPRSGDLSVYWYQQSLDQGLQFLIQYYNGEERAKGNILERFSAQQFPDLHSELNLSSLELGDSALYFCASSRGQANTGELFFGEGSRLTVL.

V usage is TRBV2 and J usage is TRBJ2-7, with 8 bases lining up with TRBD1. J gave up 1 base and V 3 bases, and 2 bases lay outside the gene matches. CDR3 size: 14 residues. Germline values: CDR1 SNHLY, CDR2 FYNNEI. Written as DNA, the CDR3 is TGTGCCAGCAGTGAGAGGACAGGGTCCTACGAGCAGTACTTC. As protein: CASSERTGSYEQYF.

The rearrangement joins TRBV10-3 to TRBJ2-1; tentative D call: TRBD2 (5 bases). Germline CDR1 is ENHRY and CDR2 is SYGVKD. This CDR3 has 13 amino acids. V was trimmed by 2 bases and J by 10 bases, leaving 12 bases between them. The CDR3 DNA is TGTGCCATCAGTGAGGAAGGAGGATCCGAGCAGTTCTTC. Encoded protein: CAISEEGGSEQFF.

V gene TRBV2 combines with J gene TRBJ1-5, with TRBD1 identical over 8 bases. Germline CDR1 and CDR2: SNHLY and FYNNEI. V lost 7 bases to trimming and J lost 4 bases; unmatched junction nucleotides: 6. The length of the CDR3 is 14 residues. CDR3 region: CASKDREWNQPQHF. CDR3 coding DNA: TGTGCCAGCAAGGACAGGGAATGGAATCAGCCCCAGCATTTT.

The chain joins TRBV6-5 to TRBJ1-4, with 8 bases lining up with TRBD1. Per the germline V gene, CDR1 is MNHEY and CDR2 is SVGAGI. CDR3 length: 14 amino acids. Losses at the gene ends were 5 bases for V and 8 bases for J; bases not matched to a gene: 7. CDR3 sequence reads: CASSLGQGGEKLFF. CDR3 sequence (DNA): TGTGCCAGCAGTCTAGGACAGGGCGGCGAAAAACTGTTTTTT.

In its sample, this clone was seen once. The chain is built from TRBV11-2 and TRBJ2-3; 8 bases are shared with TRBD2. Germline trimming cut 5 bases from V and 4 bases from J; bases unmatched to any gene: 11. In germline, CDR1 is SGHAT, CDR2 FQNNGV. The CDR3 is made up of 16 amino acids. DNA of the CDR3: TGTGCCAGCAGCCCCCGAGCGGGGGCGGGGGCAGATACGCAGTATTTT. Its protein is CASSPRAGAGADTQYF.

This sequence joins TRBV24-1 and TRBJ1-5; possible D gene TRBD1, 5 bases. The V gene's germline CDR1 is KGHDR and CDR2 SFDVKD. Trimming pared 1 base from V and 1 base from J, leaving 10 bases between. The CDR3 runs to 16 residues. The CDR3 loop reads CATSDFPRGSNQPQHF. CDR3 in DNA: TGTGCCACCAGTGATTTTCCCCGGGGGAGCAATCAGCCCCAGCATTTT.

The chain has TRBV19 and TRBJ1-3; tentatively, D is TRBD1 (6 bases). The germline V gene has CDR1 LNHDA and CDR2 SQIVND (reference sequence). With 4 bases removed from V and 2 bases from J, the gap between germline ends came to 18 bases. CDR3 length: 17 amino acids. CDR3 nucleotide sequence: TGTGCCAGTAGTAGGGCACAGGGAGTCGTGACTGGAAACACCATATATTTT. This translates into CASSRAQGVVTGNTIYF. Complete variable domain (other parts from reference TRBV19 and TRBJ1-3): DGGITQSPKYLFRKEGQNVTLSCEQNLNHDAMYWYRQDPGQGLRLIYYSQIVNDFQKGDIAEGYSVSREKKESFPLTVTSAQKNPTAFYLCASSRAQGVVTGNTIYFGEGSWLTVV.

This sequence joins TRBV4-3 and TRBJ1-1; D call uncertain. With 0 bases removed from V and 8 bases from J, the gap between germline ends came to 10 bases. Germline CDR1 LGHNA, CDR2 YSLEER. The CDR3 loop spans 13 amino acids. As DNA, the CDR3 is TGCGCCAGCAGCCAAGATCTGGGCAGGGAAGCTTTCTTT. It is translated as CASSQDLGREAFF.

This clone appeared a few times. This rearrangement joins TRBV19 to TRBJ2-7, with 8 bases lining up with TRBD1. Trimming removed 3 bases from V and 0 bases from J; junction bases left unmatched: 4. Germline assignment: CDR1 LNHDA and CDR2 SQIVND (reference sequence). The CDR3 has 15 amino acids. The CDR3 is CASSIPGQDSYEQYF. The CDR3, as DNA: TGTGCCAGTAGTATTCCGGGACAGGACTCCTACGAGCAGTACTTC. Combining the CDR3 with reference TRBV19 and TRBJ2-7 gives the whole variable domain DGGITQSPKYLFRKEGQNVTLSCEQNLNHDAMYWYRQDPGQGLRLIYYSQIVNDFQKGDIAEGYSVSREKKESFPLTVTSAQKNPTAFYLCASSIPGQDSYEQYFGPGTRLTVT.

This rearrangement joins TRBV7-9 to TRBJ2-5, with D perhaps matching TRBD1 (7 bases). V lost 5 bases to trimming and J lost 3 bases, with 25 bases between them. The CDR3 runs to 18 residues. From germline, CDR1 is SEHNR and CDR2 FQNEAQ (reference sequence). The CDR3 is CASSRTGGGVGTKETQYF. The CDR3 DNA reads TGTGCCAGCAGCCGGACAGGAGGGGGAGTGGGAACAAAAGAGACCCAGTACTTC.

CDR3 sequence (DNA): TGTGCCATCAGTGAGGCGGCAACTAATGAAAAACTGTTTTTT. This encodes CAISEAATNEKLFF. The chain uses TRBV10-3 and TRBJ1-4; no clear D gene. In germline, CDR1 is ENHRY, CDR2 SYGVKD. V lost 2 bases and J 0 bases, leaving 4 bases between the germline ends. The CDR3 extends over 14 amino acids.

Of note for this clone: An end of the junction differs from the germline gene, which may be a read error. The genes are TRBV7-7 and TRBJ2-7, with 8 bases identical to TRBD1. CDR1 is SSHAT, CDR2 FNYEAQ, per germline (reference sequence). This CDR3 comprises 15 residues. In nucleotides, the CDR3 is TGTGCTAGCAGCTACCGGACAGGGATGGCCTACGAGCAGTACTTC. This encodes CASSYRTGMAYEQYF.

The gene calls are TRBV10-3 and TRBJ1-5, with TRBD1 identical over 9 bases. The CDR3 has 15 amino acids. J was trimmed by 7 bases and V by 2 bases; bases with no gene match: 6. Germline CDR1 reads ENHRY; CDR2 reads SYGVKD. The CDR3 loop reads CAISEGDRVTQPQHF. The DNA of the CDR3 is TGTGCCATCAGTGAGGGGGACAGGGTTACACAGCCCCAGCATTTT.